The rows below give T cell receptor beta chains drawn from one sample of a study of T-cell reconstitution after alpha-beta-depleted transplantation in children. MiXCR, run by TCRdb on the PCR reads, gives a single entry per CDR3 protein. The sample lists 200,000 to 250,000 distinct CDR3 sequences; roughly a tenth were seen once. Sample: PBMCs, taken before TCRalphabeta/CD19-depleted stem cell transplant. The receptors stem from a child less than two years old with acute myeloid leukemia, due to receive a stem cell transplant. CDR3s include the opening cysteine and the closing phenylalanine or tryptophan. A D gene is named only where the DNA matches it firmly. The size entry is marked missing in some rows and otherwise reads once, few, many or a size class.

TRBJ1-1 many TRBV3-1 - CASSQRDGSTEAFF TGTGCCAGCAGCCAACGGGATGGATCCACTGAAGCTTTCTTT
TRBJ1-1 many TRBV20-1 - CSADMNTEAFF TGCAGTGCTGACATGAACACTGAAGCTTTCTTT
TRBJ2-7 - TRBV2 - CASNKQGDEQYF TGTGCCAGCAATAAACAGGGCGACGAGCAGTACTTC
TRBJ2-2 many TRBV7-8 TRBD2 CASSTLASGELFF TGTGCCAGCAGCACACTAGCGTCCGGGGAGCTGTTTTTT
TRBJ2-2 many TRBV15 - CATSRDRDTGELFF TGTGCCACCAGCAGAGATAGAGACACCGGGGAGCTGTTTTTT
TRBJ1-1 many TRBV5-1 - CASSSGDSNTEAFF TGCGCCAGCAGCTCAGGGGATTCGAACACTGAAGCTTTCTTT
TRBJ1-6 many TRBV2 TRBD1 CASSPGQGEGSPLHF TGTGCCAGCAGTCCTGGACAGGGAGAAGGATCACCCCTCCACTTT
TRBJ2-7 few TRBV6-2/TRBV6-3 - CASSGTAYEQYF TGTGCCAGCAGCGGCACAGCCTACGAGCAGTACTTC
TRBJ2-2 many TRBV3-1 - CASSQREVAAGELFF TGTGCCAGCAGCCAAAGGGAGGTTGCTGCCGGGGAGCTGTTTTTT
TRBJ2-1 many TRBV27 - CASSRSGGGSRYNEQFF TGTGCCAGCAGTCGCTCAGGGGGCGGGAGCCGTTACAATGAGCAGTTCTTC
TRBJ1-4 many TRBV28 - CASSPQDFNEKLFF TGTGCCAGCTCCCCCCAGGACTTTAATGAAAAACTGTTTTTT
TRBJ2-5 many TRBV20-1 TRBD1 CSGRRDRTRGETQYF TGCAGTGGACGGCGGGACAGGACGAGAGGAGAGACCCAGTACTTC
TRBJ2-4 many TRBV20-1 - CSARDPVEDIQYF TGCAGTGCTAGAGATCCAGTGGAGGACATTCAGTACTTC
TRBJ2-3 many TRBV20-1 - CSAKPDTQYF TGCAGTGCTAAGCCGGATACGCAGTATTTT
TRBJ2-1 many TRBV11-2 - CASSWSQGWNNEQFF TGTGCCAGCAGCTGGAGCCAGGGATGGAACAATGAGCAGTTCTTC
TRBJ2-4 few TRBV18 - CASSPRTKNIQYF TGTGCCAGCTCACCACGGACCAAAAACATTCAGTACTTC
TRBJ2-3 many TRBV5-1 TRBD2 CASSLTLAGGDTQYF TGCGCCAGCAGCTTGACCCTAGCGGGAGGGGATACGCAGTATTTT
TRBJ2-3 many TRBV2 - CASSEAGPTDTQYF TGTGCCAGCAGTGAGGCGGGGCCCACAGATACGCAGTATTTT
TRBJ2-5 many TRBV30 TRBD1 CAWSSGGEETQYF TGTGCCTGGAGTTCAGGGGGCGAAGAGACCCAGTACTTC
TRBJ2-1 many TRBV5-1 - CASSFGFSGPTNRFYNEQFF TGCGCCAGCAGCTTCGGGTTCTCTGGGCCCACGAATCGATTTTACAATGAGCAGTTCTTC
TRBJ2-1 - TRBV4-1 TRBD2 CASSQGGGPYNEQFF TGCGCCAGCAGCCAAGGGGGGGGTCCCTACAATGAGCAGTTCTTC
TRBJ2-3 many TRBV7-7 - CASSPGTSRLDTQYF TGTGCCAGCAGCCCTGGGACCTCTCGTTTAGATACGCAGTATTTT
TRBJ1-6 many TRBV5-1 TRBD1 CASSLTGTGVQSPLHF TGCGCCAGCAGCTTGACTGGGACAGGGGTACAATCACCCCTCCACTTT
TRBJ2-1 few TRBV7-2 TRBD1 CASSLDRGAHNEQFF TGTGCCAGCAGCTTAGACAGGGGGGCTCACAATGAGCAGTTCTTC
TRBJ2-1 many TRBV4-1 - CASSQYLGSYNEQFF TGCGCCAGCAGCCAATATCTAGGCTCATACAATGAGCAGTTCTTC
TRBJ2-2 many TRBV7-2 TRBD2 CASSLDRLADTGELFF TGTGCCAGCAGCTTAGACCGACTAGCGGACACCGGGGAGCTGTTTTTT
TRBJ2-5 many TRBV18 - CASSSAQETQYF TGTGCCAGCTCTAGCGCACAAGAGACCCAGTACTTC
TRBJ2-1 many TRBV5-6 TRBD2 CASSWGLAGDREQFF TGTGCCAGCAGCTGGGGACTAGCGGGAGACAGGGAGCAGTTCTTC
TRBJ2-5 many TRBV29-1 - CSVREGNQETQYF TGCAGCGTTAGGGAAGGTAATCAAGAGACCCAGTACTTC
TRBJ2-5 many TRBV28 - CASSLPGAAVETQYF TGTGCCAGCAGTTTACCGGGAGCAGCGGTGGAGACCCAGTACTTC
TRBJ2-2 many TRBV7-9 - CASSFKGFSGELFF TGTGCCAGCAGCTTTAAGGGGTTCTCCGGGGAGCTGTTTTTT
TRBJ2-1 many TRBV7-2 TRBD2 CASSFPSSGSPLEQFF TGTGCCAGCAGCTTCCCTTCTAGCGGGAGCCCTTTGGAGCAGTTCTTC
TRBJ2-3 many TRBV4-2 - CASSQLQGGDTQYF TGTGCCAGCAGCCAACTACAGGGGGGGGATACGCAGTATTTT
TRBJ2-2 many TRBV20-1 - CSARDGTSGELFF TGCAGTGCTAGAGACGGGACATCCGGGGAGCTGTTTTTT
TRBJ1-5 - TRBV28 - CASITRQMGPQHF TGTGCCAGCATAACCCGGCAAATGGGGCCCCAGCATTTT
TRBJ2-1 - TRBV4-1 - CASSPLGTGSNNEQFF TGCGCCAGCAGCCCCCTGGGCACAGGGTCTAACAATGAGCAGTTCTTC
TRBJ1-2 many TRBV28 - CASTPGQRYGYTF TGTGCCAGCACCCCTGGACAGAGGTATGGCTACACCTTC
TRBJ1-5 many TRBV6-5 - CASSYEARRNQPQHF TGTGCCAGCAGTTACGAGGCGAGGAGGAATCAGCCCCAGCATTTT
TRBJ2-6 many TRBV20-1 TRBD2 CSARGLAGALTGANVLTF TGCAGTGCTAGAGGACTAGCGGGGGCCCTGACTGGGGCCAACGTCCTGACTTTC
TRBJ1-1 - TRBV13 - CASSSPGGRKAEAFF TGTGCCAGCAGCAGCCCCGGGGGAAGAAAGGCTGAAGCTTTCTTT
TRBJ1-5 few TRBV7-6 TRBD1 CASSLGGPGGGQPQHF TGTGCCAGCAGCTTAGGAGGTCCAGGGGGGGGTCAGCCCCAGCATTTT
TRBJ2-3 many TRBV5-1 TRBD2 CASHSGRGPDTQYF TGCGCCAGCCATAGCGGGAGGGGGCCAGATACGCAGTATTTT
TRBJ2-2 many TRBV28 TRBD2 CASSVAGGNTGELFF TGTGCCAGCAGTGTAGCGGGAGGGAACACCGGGGAGCTGTTTTTT
TRBJ1-4 many TRBV12-3/TRBV12-4 - CASRIDSNEKLFF TGTGCCAGCAGAATTGACAGTAATGAAAAACTGTTTTTT
TRBJ1-2 many TRBV19 - CASLGYGYTF TGTGCCAGTCTCGGCTATGGCTACACCTTC
TRBJ2-5 many TRBV7-2 - CASSPQRGTQYF TGTGCCAGCAGCCCTCAGAGAGGGACCCAGTACTTC
TRBJ2-7 many TRBV7-2 - CASSLAMLYEQYF TGTGCCAGCAGCTTAGCCATGCTCTACGAGCAGTACTTC
TRBJ2-1 - TRBV12-3/TRBV12-4 TRBD2 CTSSFVLAGGYSYNEQFF TGTACCAGCAGTTTCGTACTAGCGGGGGGGTACTCCTACAATGAGCAGTTCTTC
TRBJ2-1 many TRBV5-1 TRBD2 CASKGLSGRHYNEQFF TGCGCCAGCAAAGGGCTCAGCGGGAGGCATTACAATGAGCAGTTCTTC